This TCR beta chain was found in a study of early T cells in non-severe SARS-CoV-2 infection. The V segment lost 1 base and the J segment 5 bases; nucleotides outside the gene matches: 4. Germline loops: CDR1 SGHTA, CDR2 FQGNSA. The CDR3 sequence is 14 residues long. Separate cDNA molecules each had unique molecular identifiers attached to them. Using its own MiXCR run on the 5' RACE reads, TCRdb lists one record per CDR3 protein. The sample lists about 63,000 distinct CDR3 sequences; 10% to 15% were seen once. This receptor was identified in an adult who was a healthcare worker with PCR-confirmed SARS-CoV-2 infection or an uninfected control (not recorded which). The specimen sequenced was whole blood. V usage is TRBV7-2 and J usage is TRBJ2-5; 7 bases are a match to TRBD2. The CDR3 here is CASSLGLAPETQYF. The CDR3 nucleotides read TGTGCCAGCAGCTTAGGACTAGCCCCCGAGACCCAGTACTTC.